This T cell receptor (beta chain) was retrieved from a study of cytomegalovirus exposure and HLA in healthy donors. These donors counted as nominally healthy when sampled, but unrecorded immune exposures were likely. The study ran its PCR with 60 Vbeta and 13 Jbeta primers. Assay used: immunoSEQ multiplex PCR; TCRdb lists only in-frame clones, some missing. This table has over 90,000 clones, around three quarters appearing once. Study-wide points: Cytomegalovirus-associated status was assigned to approximately 160 TCR beta chains.

Comment on this clone: The target antigen is unknown.

V was clipped by 7 bases and J by 4 bases; unmatched bases: 10. The CDR3 is 15 residues long. CDR1 and CDR2 (germline): SGHNT, YYREEE (reference sequence). The clonotype comes from a woman under 30 in good health and CMV-seropositive. The sequenced sample consisted of PBMCs. The chain combines TRBV5-4 with TRBJ2-5, with 10 bases lining up with TRBD1. The CDR3 loop reads CASGLTGGGIETQYF. CDR3 coding DNA: TGTGCCAGCGGTCTGACAGGGGGCGGAATAGAGACCCAGTACTTC.